These 17 T cell receptor beta chains were all obtained from the same sample, sequenced in a study of CD8 T cells in Susac syndrome. With random hexamers, 0.5 to 1 ug RNA was reverse transcribed. MiXCR, run by TCRdb on the immunoSEQ multiplex PCR reads, gives a single entry per CDR3 protein. The sample consists of roughly 120,000 distinct CDR3 sequences, less than 95% of them appearing once. Sequencing input: CD4+ T cells from PBMCs. These receptors all stem from a human donor in good health.

This sequence joins TRBV6-2 or TRBV6-3 and TRBJ1-6; perhaps TRBD1 as D (6 bases). V dropped 5 bases and J dropped 8 bases, with 13 bases sitting between them. This CDR3 contains 14 residues. The germline V gene has CDR1 MNHEY and CDR2 SVGEGT. CDR3 residues: CASSPRGGDSPLHF. The CDR3 DNA reads as TGTGCCAGCAGTCCCAGAGGGGGTGATTCACCCCTCCACTTT.

CDR3 nucleotide sequence: TGTGCCAGCAGCTTCTCGTCTATACCAGATACGCAGTATTTT. Amino acid sequence: CASSFSSIPDTQYF. V and J are TRBV5-6 and TRBJ2-3; no firm D call. The germline CDR1 and CDR2 sequences are SGHDT and YYEEEE. This CDR3 is built from 14 residues. V lost 2 bases and J lost 4, with 11 bases in between.

The rearrangement joins TRBV15 to TRBJ1-2; possibly TRBD1 for D (6 bases). In germline, CDR1 is LNHNV, CDR2 YYDKDF (reference sequence). The CDR3 sequence is 14 residues long. V was pared by 0 bases and J by 8 bases, with 13 bases between. CDR3 in amino acids: CATSRENRERGYTF. For the CDR3, the DNA is TGTGCCACCAGCAGAGAAAACAGGGAAAGGGGCTACACCTTC.

This chain uses TRBV7-9 with TRBJ2-5, with TRBD2 identical over 10 bases. V was clipped by 5 bases and J by 5 bases; unmatched bases: 14. This CDR3 is 17 amino acids long. Germline lookup yields CDR1 SEHNR and CDR2 FQNEAQ (reference sequence). The CDR3 region is CASSPGSSGSHRETQYF. Written as DNA, the CDR3 is TGTGCCAGCAGCCCGGGGTCTAGCGGGAGTCACCGGGAGACCCAGTACTTC.

The chain is built from TRBV7-9 and TRBJ1-5; 7 positions agree with TRBD1. CDR3 length: 14 residues. Unmatched junction bases numbered 3, after V lost 5 bases and J lost 2 bases. Germline lookup yields CDR1 SEHNR and CDR2 FQNEAQ (reference sequence). The chain's CDR3 is CASSNQGGNQPQHF. As DNA, the CDR3 is TGTGCCAGCAGCAACCAGGGGGGCAATCAGCCCCAGCATTTT.

The sample holds one count of this clonotype. Here the CDR3 DNA reads TGCAGCGTTGGACTGGTTGGGCAGGGTGAAGCTTTCTTT. It yields the protein CSVGLVGQGEAFF. The J gene is TRBJ1-1, the V gene TRBV29-1, with a tentative D call TRBD1 (5 bases). V was pared by 4 bases and J by 7 bases, with 16 bases between. The CDR3 is made up of 13 amino acids. CDR1 and CDR2 from the germline V gene are SQVTM and ANQGSEA.

The chain is built from TRBV6-5 and TRBJ1-5, with 12 bases that match TRBD1. This CDR3 is built from 15 residues. The V gene end was trimmed by 3 bases and the J gene end by 5 bases; junction bases not matched to a gene: 2. The germline gives CDR1 MNHEY, CDR2 SVGAGI. The CDR3 DNA sequence: TGTGCCAGCAGTTATGGGACAGGGGGCGATCAGCCCCAGCATTTT. Amino acid sequence: CASSYGTGGDQPQHF.

V usage is TRBV27 and J usage is TRBJ2-1, with TRBD2 matching over 14 bases. Germline V gene data show CDR1 as MNHEY and CDR2 as SMNVEV (reference sequence). The CDR3 has 16 amino acids. Trimming at V came to 5 bases and at J to 7 bases, leaving 7 bases not matched to a gene. The CDR3 sequence: CASSPWGTSGSNEQFF. The CDR3 nucleotides read TGTGCCAGCAGTCCATGGGGGACTAGCGGGAGTAATGAGCAGTTCTTC.

The chain recombines TRBV19 with TRBJ1-5; possibly TRBD1 for D (6 bases). The CDR3 consists of 13 residues. Germline CDR1 reads LNHDA; CDR2 reads SQIVND (reference sequence). V was pared by 4 bases and J by 7 bases, with 11 bases between. The CDR3, as DNA: TGTGCCAGTAGTAGGGCCGGACAGCAGCCCCAGCATTTT. Its protein is CASSRAGQQPQHF. The full variable domain, with the rest looked up from reference TRBV19 and TRBJ1-5, is DGGITQSPKYLFRKEGQNVTLSCEQNLNHDAMYWYRQDPGQGLRLIYYSQIVNDFQKGDIAEGYSVSREKKESFPLTVTSAQKNPTAFYLCASSRAGQQPQHFGDGTRLSIL.

The rearrangement uses TRBV5-4 and TRBJ2-2; TRBD2 aligns across 8 bases. V dropped 4 bases and J dropped 1; count of bases not matched to a gene: 9. Germline V gives CDR1 SGHNT, CDR2 YYREEE (reference sequence). The CDR3 is 17 amino acids. CDR3 residues: CASSPRRAGENTGELFF. The DNA for the CDR3 is TGTGCCAGCAGCCCCCGGAGAGCGGGAGAGAACACCGGGGAGCTGTTTTTT.

This clonotype was recorded only once. The genes are TRBV3-1 and TRBJ1-5, with 8 bases aligning to TRBD1. This CDR3 is 15 amino acids long. CDR1 LGHDT and CDR2 YNNKEL come from the germline V gene (reference sequence). The junction had 4 bases not matched to a gene; V was cut back by 0 bases and J by 6 bases. The CDR3 protein is CASSQDRGRGQPQHF. The DNA for the CDR3 is TGTGCCAGCAGCCAAGACAGGGGGCGCGGTCAGCCCCAGCATTTT.

This clonotype was seen once. The chain has TRBV20-1 and TRBJ2-7; TRBD2 aligns across 8 bases. Per germline, CDR1 DFQATT and CDR2 SNEGSKA (reference sequence). CDR3 length: 14 amino acids. With 2 bases clipped from V and 3 bases from J, the junction kept 6 bases outside the gene matches. CDR3 sequence: CSARLGTSYYEQYF. The CDR3 DNA is TGCAGTGCTAGATTGGGGACTAGTTACTACGAGCAGTACTTC.

The chain has TRBV5-1 and TRBJ2-7; the match to TRBD2 covers 7 bases. V lost 4 bases, J lost 0 bases, and 4 bases stayed unmatched. Germline CDR1 is SGHRS and CDR2 is YFSETQ. CDR3 length equals 14 residues. CDR3 region: CASSAGGSSYEQYF. As DNA, the CDR3 is TGCGCCAGCAGCGCCGGGGGGAGCTCCTACGAGCAGTACTTC. The complete variable domain, with remaining parts taken from reference TRBV5-1 and TRBJ2-7, reads KAGVTQTPRYLIKTRGQQVTLSCSPISGHRSVSWYQQTPGQGLQFLFEYFSETQRNKGNFPGRFSGRQFSNSRSEMNVSTLELGDSALYLCASSAGGSSYEQYFGPGTRLTVT.

This sequence joins TRBV7-9 and TRBJ2-7; 13 bases match TRBD2. The CDR3 covers 17 residues. The trim removed 1 base at V and 2 bases at J, leaving 5 bases unmatched. Per the germline V gene, CDR1 is SEHNR and CDR2 is FQNEAQ (reference sequence). The CDR3 region is CASSLGTSGRGTYEQYF. The CDR3 region has the DNA TGTGCCAGCAGCTTAGGGACTAGCGGGAGAGGTACCTACGAGCAGTACTTC. Full variable domain (remainder filled in from reference TRBV7-9 and TRBJ2-7): DTGVSQNPRHKITKRGQNVTFRCDPISEHNRLYWYRQTLGQGPEFLTYFQNEAQLEKSRLLSDRFSAERPKGSFSTLEIQRTEQGDSAMYLCASSLGTSGRGTYEQYFGPGTRLTVT.

This chain uses TRBV7-3 with TRBJ2-1; 8 bases align to TRBD2. The CDR3 has 17 amino acids. Trimming removed 5 bases from V and 4 bases from J; junction bases left unmatched: 13. Germline lookup yields CDR1 SGHTA and CDR2 FQGTGA. CDR3 nucleotide sequence: TGTGCCAGCAGCCCCCGGCCCTTAGCGGGACAATACAATGAGCAGTTCTTC. Its protein product is CASSPRPLAGQYNEQFF.

The J gene is TRBJ2-1, the V gene TRBV3-1; D is perhaps TRBD2 (5 bases). Per germline, CDR1 LGHDT and CDR2 YNNKEL (reference sequence). With 1 base removed from V and 4 bases from J, the gap between germline ends came to 14 bases. This CDR3 is built from 16 residues. In DNA form, the CDR3 reads TGTGCCAGCAGCCAAGGGTCGGGGTGGATATACAATGAGCAGTTCTTC. The encoded protein is CASSQGSGWIYNEQFF.

This rearrangement joins TRBV5-1 to TRBJ2-1, with TRBD2 matching 14 bases. CDR1 is SGHRS and CDR2 is YFSETQ in the germline V gene. The CDR3 extends over 19 amino acids. V shed 0 bases and J 8 bases; nucleotides not matched to a gene: 13. CDR3 loop: CASSLGTGTSGRLTDEQFF. CDR3 DNA sequence: TGCGCCAGCAGCTTGGGGACCGGGACTAGCGGGAGATTAACGGATGAGCAGTTCTTC.